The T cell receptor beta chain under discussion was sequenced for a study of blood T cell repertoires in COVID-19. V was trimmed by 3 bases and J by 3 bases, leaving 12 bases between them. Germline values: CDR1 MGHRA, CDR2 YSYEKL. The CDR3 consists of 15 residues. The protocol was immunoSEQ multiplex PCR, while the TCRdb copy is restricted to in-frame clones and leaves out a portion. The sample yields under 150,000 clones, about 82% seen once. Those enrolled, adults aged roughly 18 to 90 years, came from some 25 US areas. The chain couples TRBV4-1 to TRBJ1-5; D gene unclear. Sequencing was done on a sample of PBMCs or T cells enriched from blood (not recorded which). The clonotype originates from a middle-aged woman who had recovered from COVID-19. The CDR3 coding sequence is TGCGCCAGCAGCCAGGCGCGGGGAGTCAATCAGCCCCAGCATTTT. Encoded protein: CASSQARGVNQPQHF.